The 27 T cell receptor beta chains below were found in one sample sequenced in a study of CD8 T cells in ankylosing spondylitis. Study conclusions and caveats: Apparently characteristic of ankylosing spondylitis blood was a TCR beta motif (fewer than ten highly homologous variants).

TCRdb analysed the 5' RACE reads with MiXCR anew, one entry per CDR3 protein. The repertoire holds approximately 440,000 distinct CDR3 sequences, with roughly 17% as singletons. These TCRs are of unknown antigen specificity. Sequenced input: blood, either unsorted or a sorted T cell fraction (not recorded which). The source is a male donor with ankylosing spondylitis.

This chain links TRBV19 with TRBJ2-2; the D gene could be TRBD1 or TRBD2 (5 bases each). Germline CDR1 LNHDA, CDR2 SQIVND (reference sequence). The V end was cut by 4 bases, the J end by 0 bases, with 12 bases between. The CDR3 extends over 16 amino acids. Here the CDR3 reads CASSRRGAPNTGELFF. CDR3 DNA sequence: TGTGCCAGTAGTAGACGAGGGGCCCCGAACACCGGGGAGCTGTTTTTT.

This clonotype was found a few times. The chain has TRBV20-1 and TRBJ2-7; 12 nucleotides match TRBD2. Germline trimming cut 5 bases from V and 0 bases from J; bases unmatched to any gene: 5. Germline V lookup: CDR1 DFQATT, CDR2 SNEGSKA (reference sequence). The CDR3 has 15 residues. In nucleotides, the CDR3 is TGCAGTGCTCACCAACTAGCGGGGGGCTCCTACGAGCAGTACTTC. The encoded protein is CSAHQLAGGSYEQYF.

V usage is TRBV20-1 and J usage is TRBJ2-7, with no clear D. Per the germline V gene, CDR1 is DFQATT and CDR2 is SNEGSKA (reference sequence). The CDR3 has 11 residues. Trimming cost V 3 bases and J 7 bases, with 10 bases left between them. The CDR3 DNA follows: TGCAGTGCTAGGCCCCGTGAGGAGCAGTACTTC. Its translation is CSARPREEQYF.

The rearrangement uses TRBV20-1 and TRBJ2-1; 14 nucleotides agree with TRBD2. V gave up 6 bases and J gave up 7 bases; unmatched junction bases: 8. CDR1 is DFQATT and CDR2 is SNEGSKA in the germline V gene (reference sequence). The CDR3 covers 15 residues. For the CDR3, the DNA is TGCAGTGCCAACGGACTAGCGGGAGGTGGTAATGAGCAGTTCTTC. It specifies CSANGLAGGGNEQFF.

This clonotype appeared many times. This CDR3 is CASRRGGAGELFF. The CDR3 nucleotides are TGTGCCAGCAGGCGAGGGGGCGCCGGGGAGCTGTTTTTT. The V call is TRBV12-3 or TRBV12-4, the J call TRBJ2-2; 7 positions match TRBD1. With 6 bases clipped from V and 6 bases from J, the junction kept 4 bases outside the gene matches. The CDR3 is made up of 13 amino acids.

This chain uses TRBV20-1 with TRBJ1-4; D may be TRBD1 (6 bases). The germline V and J ends were trimmed by 4 bases and 3 bases, with 12 bases remaining between them. CDR1 and CDR2 from the germline V gene are DFQATT and SNEGSKA (reference sequence). The CDR3 is 14 amino acids. CDR3 in amino acids: CSATHRDSNEKLFF. The CDR3 DNA follows: TGCAGTGCTACACACAGGGATTCTAATGAAAAACTGTTTTTT.

This clonotype was seen many times. The chain joins TRBV11-2 to TRBJ2-1; unclear D gene. Per germline, CDR1 SGHAT and CDR2 FQNNGV. The CDR3 runs 13 residues. V lost 6 bases and J lost 5, with 11 bases in between. CDR3 sequence: CASSLDRHNEQFF. The CDR3 region has the DNA TGTGCCAGCAGTTTGGACCGACACAATGAGCAGTTCTTC.

The rearrangement uses TRBV7-9 and TRBJ1-2; a weak D match, TRBD1 (6 bases). Germline V lookup: CDR1 SEHNR, CDR2 FQNEAQ (reference sequence). CDR3 size: 15 residues. V was cut by 2 bases and J by 4 bases, with 14 bases left in between. CDR3 residues: CASSLFGRDTYGYTF. The CDR3 coding sequence is TGTGCCAGCAGCTTATTTGGCAGGGACACCTATGGCTACACCTTC.

This sequence joins TRBV3-1 and TRBJ2-7, with D maybe TRBD2 (5 bases). Germline V gene lookup returns CDR1 LGHDT and CDR2 YNNKEL (reference sequence). V dropped 1 base and J dropped 7 bases, with 17 bases sitting between them. The length of the CDR3 is 15 residues. CDR3 sequence: CASSQGSDWFKEQYF. CDR3 in DNA: TGTGCCAGCAGCCAAGGCTCGGACTGGTTTAAGGAGCAGTACTTC.

V gene TRBV5-5 combines with J gene TRBJ2-3, with a weak D call TRBD2 (5 bases). The CDR3 has 15 amino acids. The V and J ends lost 5 bases and 4 bases respectively, with 17 bases between them. Germline values: CDR1 SGHKS, CDR2 YYEKEE (reference sequence). CDR3 region: CASSPSGRRSDTQYF. The CDR3 DNA reads as TGTGCCAGCAGTCCGAGCGGAAGGAGATCAGATACGCAGTATTTT.

This clonotype was seen only a few times. In nucleotides, the CDR3 is TGTGCCAGCAGTTTGGTGGGGGGGGGGTGGAATGAGCAGTTCTTC. As protein: CASSLVGGGWNEQFF. The chain recombines TRBV27 with TRBJ2-1, with 7 bases that match TRBD2. The CDR3 has 15 residues. Germline lookup yields CDR1 MNHEY and CDR2 SMNVEV (reference sequence). The V segment lost 3 bases and the J segment 7 bases; nucleotides outside the gene matches: 9.

As for this clonotype: Given the absence of the conserved phenylalanine or tryptophan at the CDR3 end, a read error is likely. Because the CDR3's place on the DNA is in doubt, the DNA is left out and the CDR3 is given as listed by TCRdb. The chain couples TRBV20-1 to TRBJ2-1; the table's TRBD1 call for D was not verified on the DNA. The CDR3 length is 10 residues, termini included. Germline V gives CDR1 DFQATT, CDR2 SNEGSKA (reference sequence). The CDR3 here is CSATQKGTIH.

This clonotype was recorded many times. The V call is TRBV5-1, the J call TRBJ1-5, with D hard to call. V lost 1 base and J 4 bases, leaving 12 bases between the germline ends. The CDR3 totals 15 residues. Germline V CDR1 and CDR2: SGHRS, YFSETQ. CDR3: CASSLWSGANQPQHF. The CDR3 coding sequence is TGCGCCAGCAGCTTGTGGTCCGGAGCAAATCAGCCCCAGCATTTT. The entire variable domain, with the rest obtained from reference TRBV5-1 and TRBJ1-5, is as follows: KAGVTQTPRYLIKTRGQQVTLSCSPISGHRSVSWYQQTPGQGLQFLFEYFSETQRNKGNFPGRFSGRQFSNSRSEMNVSTLELGDSALYLCASSLWSGANQPQHFGDGTRLSIL.

This chain uses TRBV24-1 with TRBJ2-2; 8 nucleotides align to TRBD2. The CDR3 extends over 14 amino acids. The trim removed 10 bases at V and 3 bases at J, leaving 6 bases unmatched. In germline, CDR1 is KGHDR, CDR2 SFDVKD. In nucleotides, the CDR3 is TGTGCCACTGGTAGCGGGACGGACACCGGGGAGCTGTTTTTT. As protein: CATGSGTDTGELFF.

This clonotype turned up a few times. The gene calls are TRBV5-1 and TRBJ2-3, with a possible D match to TRBD2 (5 bases). The CDR3 spans 15 residues. Trimming left V 3 bases short and J 5 bases short, with 16 bases between. Germline CDR1 reads SGHRS; CDR2 reads YFSETQ. This CDR3 reads CASSSLTTPRDTQYF. The CDR3 DNA is TGCGCCAGCAGCTCCCTGACTACCCCCCGAGATACGCAGTATTTT.

This clonotype was seen ten or more times. In DNA form, the CDR3 reads TGTGCCAGCAGCCATGGCACGGGGGCATATGGCTACACCTTC. Translating it yields CASSHGTGAYGYTF. The V call is TRBV3-1, the J call TRBJ1-2; a possible D gene is TRBD1 (6 bases). V was trimmed by 3 bases and J by 5 bases, leaving 13 bases between them. Germline V CDR1 and CDR2: LGHDT, YNNKEL (reference sequence). The CDR3 length is 14 residues.

The table lists this clonotype with a few counts. The gene calls are TRBV3-1 and TRBJ1-6; perhaps TRBD1 as D (5 bases). Trimming stripped 0 bases from V and 4 bases from J, with 7 bases between. Germline CDR1 is LGHDT and CDR2 is YNNKEL (reference sequence). CDR3 size: 15 residues. The CDR3 spells CASSQDAGYNSPLHF. The CDR3 DNA is TGTGCCAGCAGCCAAGACGCAGGGTATAATTCACCCCTCCACTTT.

The table lists this clonotype with a few counts. V gene TRBV25-1 combines with J gene TRBJ2-1; 9 bases agree with TRBD1. With V trimmed by 2 bases and J by 10 bases, 12 bases remained unmatched. Germline loops: CDR1 MGHDK, CDR2 SYGVNS. The CDR3 sequence is 16 residues long. CDR3 loop: CASSEAYRGLKGEQFF. The CDR3 DNA is TGTGCCAGCAGTGAAGCTTACAGGGGGCTGAAAGGAGAGCAGTTCTTC.

This clonotype was recorded a few times. The chain uses TRBV7-7 and TRBJ2-3, with 10 bases lining up with TRBD2. The CDR3 runs 18 residues. Germline loops: CDR1 SSHAT, CDR2 FNYEAQ (reference sequence). The J segment lost 1 base and the V segment lost 2 bases, leaving 9 bases of the junction unmatched. CDR3 sequence (DNA): TGTGCCAGCAGCTTAAACAGCAGCGGGAGGGCCGGCACAGATACGCAGTATTTT. It encodes CASSLNSSGRAGTDTQYF. The whole variable domain, remainder taken from reference TRBV7-7 and TRBJ2-3, is GAGVSQSPRYKVTKRGQDVTLRCDPISSHATLYWYQQALGQGPEFLTYFNYEAQPDKSGLPSDRFSAERPEGSISTLTIQRTEQRDSAMYRCASSLNSSGRAGTDTQYFGPGTRLTVL.

The chain combines TRBV3-1 with TRBJ1-2; D is uncertain. The V end was cut by 3 bases, the J end by 7 bases, with 18 bases between. Germline CDR1 reads LGHDT; CDR2 reads YNNKEL (reference sequence). This CDR3 region has 15 residues. The CDR3 loop reads CASSHYEHGISGYTF. DNA of the CDR3: TGTGCCAGCAGCCACTACGAGCATGGGATCTCTGGCTACACCTTC.

This clonotype was seen only a few times. CDR3 protein: CSARRDLNTEAFF. The CDR3 bases are TGCAGTGCTAGGAGGGACTTGAACACTGAAGCTTTCTTT. The chain recombines TRBV20-1 with TRBJ1-1, with D possibly being TRBD1 (5 bases). The CDR3 has 13 residues. Trimming shortened V by 3 bases and J by 0 bases, and 8 bases separated the two germline ends. CDR1 and CDR2 from the germline V gene are DFQATT and SNEGSKA (reference sequence).

The V call is TRBV3-1, the J call TRBJ1-2; 11 nucleotides align to TRBD1. CDR1 and CDR2 (germline): LGHDT, YNNKEL (reference sequence). V lost 2 bases and J lost 8; bases outside the gene matches: 4. This CDR3 spans 14 amino acids. Written as DNA, the CDR3 is TGTGCCAGCAGCCAAAAAGGGACAGGGGGAGGCTACACCTTC. Its protein is CASSQKGTGGGYTF.

This clonotype occurred many times. The J gene is TRBJ1-2, the V gene TRBV10-3; no definite D call. Trimming shortened V by 2 bases and J by 8 bases, and 9 bases separated the two germline ends. The CDR3 extends over 12 amino acids. Germline V gene lookup returns CDR1 ENHRY and CDR2 SYGVKD. The CDR3 nucleotides are TGTGCCATCAGTGAGACTGCAACCGGCTACACCTTC. Protein: CAISETATGYTF.

The J gene is TRBJ2-7, the V gene TRBV6-1; D may match TRBD1 or TRBD2 (6 bases each). The CDR3 consists of 14 residues. V lost 3 bases and J 3 bases, leaving 12 bases between the germline ends. Germline V gene sequence: CDR1 MNHNS, CDR2 SASEGT. In DNA, the CDR3 is TGTGCCAGCAGTGATTTAGGGGGACTCTACGAGCAGTACTTC. Its protein is CASSDLGGLYEQYF.

The chain combines TRBV6-2 or TRBV6-3 with TRBJ2-2, with D possibly being TRBD2 (5 bases). Germline V lookup: CDR1 MNHEY, CDR2 SVGEGT. Between the trimmed V and J ends, which lost 5 bases and 3 bases, there was a span of 7 bases. The CDR3 has 13 amino acids. CDR3 DNA: TGTGCCAGCAGTATTAGCGACACCGGGGAGCTGTTTTTT. It translates to CASSISDTGELFF.

In this sample, this clonotype turned up many times. Germline is not matched at one junction end, which may reflect a read error. J is TRBJ2-1 and V is TRBV29-1; TRBD2 matches at 10 bases. The CDR3 contains 16 residues. CDR1 is SQVTM and CDR2 is ANQGSEA in the germline V gene. The CDR3 is CSVEGGGLAGVNEQFF. CDR3 bases: TGCAGCGTGGAAGGGGGGGGGCTAGCGGGAGTCAATGAGCAGTTCTTC.

This chain joins TRBV24-1 and TRBJ2-3, with D hard to call. Trimming cost V 9 bases and J 1 base, with 10 bases left between them. Germline loops: CDR1 KGHDR, CDR2 SFDVKD. The CDR3 has 13 residues. The CDR3 loop reads CATGRVGTDTQYF. The CDR3, as DNA: TGTGCCACCGGACGGGTGGGCACAGATACGCAGTATTTT.